This TCR beta chain is drawn from a study of blood T cell repertoires in COVID-19. V lost 1 base, J lost 7 bases, and 7 bases lay in between. The CDR3 spans 12 residues. CDR1 is LGHDT, CDR2 YNNKEL, per germline (reference sequence). TCRdb keeps only in-frame clones here, not all; method: immunoSEQ multiplex PCR. The data contain about 180,000 clones, about 91% of them singletons. Sequenced sample: peripheral blood. This clonotype was obtained from a woman aged 25 to 39 with acute or convalescent COVID-19. The J gene is TRBJ2-5, the V gene TRBV3-1 (or the pseudogene TRBV3-2), with TRBD1 as a possible D gene (5 bases). In DNA, the CDR3 is TGTGCCAGCAGCCAAGCTAGGGGGACCCAGTACTTC. Translating it yields CASSQARGTQYF.